The present TCR beta chain was sequenced within a study of metastatic and nonmetastatic thyroid tumors. Study in general: Across blood and tumor or nodule tissue, repertoires from malignant and benign thyroid patients were compared with one another. Points from the study as a whole: Malignant tumors reportedly showed significantly higher TCR beta diversity than benign nodules in both blood and tumor.

Germline lookup yields CDR1 SGHRS and CDR2 YFSETQ. The CDR3 extends over 14 amino acids. Trimming removed 1 base at V and 4 bases at J, with 11 bases between. Prior to thyroid surgery, none of the patients had received any treatment. Per the original data handling: A papillary thyroid cancer distant-metastasis classifier was built from CDR3 differences across clinicopathological groups. TCRdb re-called clones from the PCR reads using MiXCR. None of the V and J calls come from the authors' own analysis; TCRdb made them. This table holds about 23,000 clones, 13% to 15% found once. As concerns this clone: Its matching antigen is unknown.

The rearrangement uses TRBV5-1 and TRBJ1-2; D gene uncertain. The material sequenced was tumor tissue. The clonotype originates from a female donor with papillary thyroid cancer or a benign thyroid nodule (not recorded which). Some clones in this sample may be carry-over from other donors' samples. The CDR3 is CASSLIYDFYGYTF. The CDR3 DNA reads as TGCGCCAGCAGCTTGATCTATGACTTCTATGGCTACACCTTC.